This TCR beta chain was sequenced during a study of neoadjuvant anti-PD-1 for oral cavity cancer. Whole-study findings and limits: With a few patients per group, TCR findings need larger cohorts.

The CDR3 spans 18 residues. J gave up 0 bases and V 4 bases, and 9 bases lay outside the gene matches. CDR1 is SGHDT and CDR2 is YYEEEE in the germline V gene. Assay: immunoSEQ multiplex PCR; the TCRdb copy retains only in-frame clones and omits some. Of roughly 67,000 clones in the sample, around 82% are singletons; the top ten hold less than 4%. Concerning this clone: Its cognate antigen is unknown.

The chain couples TRBV5-6 to TRBJ2-6; 8 bases align to TRBD1. The sequences come from PBMCs, collected before nivolumab (anti-PD-1) treatment. This receptor was obtained from a person between 35 and 79 years old with oral cavity squamous cell carcinoma. As DNA, the CDR3 is TGTGCCAGCAGCGCCTTCGGACAGGGATTCTCTGGGGCCAACGTCCTGACTTTC. Protein product: CASSAFGQGFSGANVLTF.